This is a list of T cell receptor beta chains from one sample in a study of response to subunit inactivated influenza vaccine. TCRdb reanalysed the RT-PCR reads using MiXCR and keeps one entry per CDR3 protein. The table includes a few hundred thousand distinct CDR3 sequences, 21% detected once. This specimen was PBMCs from blood, taken less than 22 months after vaccination. These receptors were taken from a man aged 50 to 69 who received an inactivated influenza vaccine. Both conserved end residues are part of each CDR3. D genes are given only for firm matches. Not every row has a clone size; where given, it reads once, few, many or a size class.

abundance: few; j_gene: TRBJ1-1; d_gene: .; v_gene: TRBV7-9; CDR3nt: TGTGCCAGCAGCTCTCACGTCATGAACACTGAAGCTTTCTTT; CDR3aa: CASSSHVMNTEAFF
abundance: .; j_gene: TRBJ1-5; d_gene: .; v_gene: TRBV12-3/TRBV12-4; CDR3nt: TGTGCCAGCAGTTTAAAGGGTAGCAATCAGCCCCAGCATTTT; CDR3aa: CASSLKGSNQPQHF
abundance: .; j_gene: TRBJ2-1; d_gene: .; v_gene: TRBV12-3/TRBV12-4; CDR3nt: TGTGCCAGCGGCCAGGGGTACAATGAGCAGTTCTTC; CDR3aa: CASGQGYNEQFF
abundance: .; j_gene: TRBJ1-5; d_gene: TRBD1; v_gene: TRBV19; CDR3nt: TGTGCCAGTAGTACGGACAGGGATGTACAGCCCCAGCATTTT; CDR3aa: CASSTDRDVQPQHF
abundance: many; j_gene: TRBJ1-3; d_gene: .; v_gene: TRBV15; CDR3nt: TGTGCCACCAGCAGAGAGGTTGGAAACACCATATATTTT; CDR3aa: CATSREVGNTIYF
abundance: few; j_gene: TRBJ1-1; d_gene: .; v_gene: TRBV5-1; CDR3nt: TGCGCCAGCAGCTTGGACCCCGTAACTGAAGCTTTCTTT; CDR3aa: CASSLDPVTEAFF
abundance: many; j_gene: TRBJ1-5; d_gene: .; v_gene: TRBV4-3; CDR3nt: TGCGCCAGCAGCCAAAATCGGGGGGCGGGTCAGCCCCAGCATTTT; CDR3aa: CASSQNRGAGQPQHF
abundance: few; j_gene: TRBJ1-4; d_gene: .; v_gene: TRBV20-1; CDR3nt: TGCAGTGCTAGACTGGAGGGGAGGGAAAAACTGTTTTTT; CDR3aa: CSARLEGREKLFF
abundance: .; j_gene: TRBJ1-3; d_gene: .; v_gene: TRBV29-1; CDR3nt: TGCAGCGTTGCGGACGGATACTCTGGAAACACCATATATTTT; CDR3aa: CSVADGYSGNTIYF
abundance: .; j_gene: TRBJ1-1; d_gene: .; v_gene: TRBV28; CDR3nt: TGTGCCAGCAGTTTTATCGTCAGGGTCATGAACACTGAAGCTTTCTTT; CDR3aa: CASSFIVRVMNTEAFF
abundance: few; j_gene: TRBJ1-5; d_gene: .; v_gene: TRBV4-1; CDR3nt: TGCGCCAGCAGCCAAGGGGGGCTTAGCAATCAGCCCCAGCATTTT; CDR3aa: CASSQGGLSNQPQHF
abundance: few; j_gene: TRBJ1-6; d_gene: .; v_gene: TRBV28; CDR3nt: TGTGCCAGCAGCCCCCAAGTTCTGGGCATCAATTCACCCCTCCACTTT; CDR3aa: CASSPQVLGINSPLHF
abundance: few; j_gene: TRBJ1-5; d_gene: .; v_gene: TRBV5-5; CDR3nt: TGTGCCAGCAGCCCCCTTCCCCGGGACAATCAGCCCCAGCATTTT; CDR3aa: CASSPLPRDNQPQHF
abundance: .; j_gene: TRBJ1-1; d_gene: TRBD1; v_gene: TRBV7-9; CDR3nt: TGTGCCAGCAGCCGTCAGAGACAGGGTTCCACTGAAGCTTTCTTT; CDR3aa: CASSRQRQGSTEAFF
abundance: .; j_gene: TRBJ1-1; d_gene: .; v_gene: TRBV20-1; CDR3nt: TGCAGTGCCAGAAGGGGGGGGTCGGTGAACACTGAAGCTTTCTTT; CDR3aa: CSARRGGSVNTEAFF
abundance: few; j_gene: TRBJ2-3; d_gene: TRBD2; v_gene: TRBV5-1; CDR3nt: TGCGCCAGCAGCCGTCCGGGACTAGCGTTGGCTACGCAGTATTTT; CDR3aa: CASSRPGLALATQYF
abundance: few; j_gene: TRBJ2-5; d_gene: TRBD1; v_gene: TRBV5-1; CDR3nt: TGCGCCAGCAGCCCGGACAGGGGGCACCAAGAGACCCAGTACTTC; CDR3aa: CASSPDRGHQETQYF
abundance: .; j_gene: TRBJ1-3; d_gene: .; v_gene: TRBV5-1; CDR3nt: TGCGCCAGCAGCGTGGGACACTCGGGAGCCGGAAACACCATATATTTT; CDR3aa: CASSVGHSGAGNTIYF
abundance: .; j_gene: TRBJ1-2; d_gene: .; v_gene: TRBV20-1; CDR3nt: TGCAGTGCTAGTAACAGACTAATCTACACCTTC; CDR3aa: CSASNRLIYTF
abundance: .; j_gene: TRBJ2-3; d_gene: TRBD1; v_gene: TRBV5-1; CDR3nt: TGCGCCACCCGAATTACAGGGGCGAACACAGATACGCAGTATTTT; CDR3aa: CATRITGANTDTQYF
abundance: few; j_gene: TRBJ1-2; d_gene: .; v_gene: TRBV11-2; CDR3nt: TGTGCCAGCAGCTTAGAGAGGGGGTCCCGTGGCTACACCTTC; CDR3aa: CASSLERGSRGYTF
abundance: .; j_gene: TRBJ1-1; d_gene: .; v_gene: TRBV18; CDR3nt: TGTGCCAGCTCCCTTGGACAGCGAGGTGAATCTTTCTTT; CDR3aa: CASSLGQRGESFF